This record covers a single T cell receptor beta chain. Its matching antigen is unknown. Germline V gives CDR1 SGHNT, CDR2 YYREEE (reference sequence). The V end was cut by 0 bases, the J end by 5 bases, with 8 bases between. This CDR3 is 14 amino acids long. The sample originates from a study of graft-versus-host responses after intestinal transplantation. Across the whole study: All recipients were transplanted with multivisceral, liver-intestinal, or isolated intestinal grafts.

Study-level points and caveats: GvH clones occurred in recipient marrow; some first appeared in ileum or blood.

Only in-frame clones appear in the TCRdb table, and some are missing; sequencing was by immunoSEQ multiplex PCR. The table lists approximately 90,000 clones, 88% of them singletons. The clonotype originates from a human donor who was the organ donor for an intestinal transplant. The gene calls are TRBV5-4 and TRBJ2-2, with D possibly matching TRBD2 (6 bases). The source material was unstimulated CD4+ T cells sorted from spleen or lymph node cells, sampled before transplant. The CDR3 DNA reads TGTGCCAGCAGCTTGGGCCGGGGGACCGGGGAGCTGTTTTTT. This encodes CASSLGRGTGELFF.